Following are 25 T cell receptor beta chains from one sample sequenced in a study of blood T cell repertoires in COVID-19. Using immunoSEQ multiplex PCR, the repertoire was profiled, and TCRdb retains in-frame clones only, with some absent. Of approximately 150,000 clones listed, approximately 86% are singletons. Sequencing was performed on peripheral blood. Receptors originate from a man in his 70s with acute or convalescent COVID-19.

This clone was seen a single time. The rearrangement uses TRBV3-1 (or the pseudogene TRBV3-2) and TRBJ2-1; 9 bases match TRBD2. Germline V gene lookup returns CDR1 LGHDT and CDR2 YNNKEL (reference sequence). This CDR3 has 18 amino acids. V trimming: 5 bases; J trimming: 0 bases; junction bases outside the gene matches: 11. The CDR3: CASSTDLAGPSSYNEQFF. The CDR3, as DNA: TGTGCCAGCAGCACAGATCTAGCGGGACCCAGCTCCTACAATGAGCAGTTCTTC.

In this sample, this clone turned up a few times. This chain joins TRBV19 and TRBJ2-1; 9 bases map to TRBD1. The CDR3 is made up of 15 amino acids. Germline trimming cut 5 bases from V and 4 bases from J; bases unmatched to any gene: 6. The germline V gene encodes CDR1 LNHDA and CDR2 SQIVND (reference sequence). DNA for the CDR3: TGTGCCAGTAGTCCAGGACAGGGGTCTTACAATGAGCAGTTCTTC. Amino acids: CASSPGQGSYNEQFF. Supplemented by reference TRBV19 and TRBJ2-1, the full variable domain reads DGGITQSPKYLFRKEGQNVTLSCEQNLNHDAMYWYRQDPGQGLRLIYYSQIVNDFQKGDIAEGYSVSREKKESFPLTVTSAQKNPTAFYLCASSPGQGSYNEQFFGPGTRLTVL.

The chain has TRBV19 and TRBJ1-2, with 7 bases matching TRBD1. The CDR3 loop spans 15 amino acids. Per germline, CDR1 LNHDA and CDR2 SQIVND (reference sequence). With V trimmed by 6 bases and J by 6 bases, 13 bases remained unmatched. The CDR3 loop reads CASSPYPGTANGYTF. The CDR3 region has the DNA TGTGCCAGTAGCCCGTATCCCGGGACAGCTAATGGCTACACCTTC. The variable domain in full, completed from reference TRBV19 and TRBJ1-2, reads DGGITQSPKYLFRKEGQNVTLSCEQNLNHDAMYWYRQDPGQGLRLIYYSQIVNDFQKGDIAEGYSVSREKKESFPLTVTSAQKNPTAFYLCASSPYPGTANGYTFGSGTRLTVV.

The chain carries TRBV4-1 and TRBJ2-3, with 12 bases identical to TRBD2. J was trimmed by 2 bases and V by 1 base; bases with no gene match: 7. Germline V gene sequence: CDR1 MGHRA, CDR2 YSYEKL. This CDR3 spans 18 amino acids. CDR3 nucleotides: TGCGCCAGCAGCCAAGTTATGACTAGCGGGAGTATCACAGATACGCAGTATTTT. Amino acids: CASSQVMTSGSITDTQYF.

V usage is TRBV5-1 and J usage is TRBJ1-2; D remains unclear. Trimming pared 0 bases from V and 4 bases from J, leaving 7 bases between. The CDR3 has 13 amino acids. Germline CDR1 and CDR2: SGHRS and YFSETQ. The CDR3 region is CASSLEQTYGYTF. The CDR3 DNA reads TGCGCCAGCAGCTTGGAACAGACCTATGGCTACACCTTC.

The chain is built from TRBV9 and TRBJ2-3; 7 positions agree with TRBD1. The CDR3 loop spans 15 amino acids. CDR1 is SGDLS, CDR2 YYNGEE, per germline. V dropped 4 bases and J dropped 4; count of bases not matched to a gene: 9. The CDR3 region has the DNA TGTGCCAGCAGCAGGAACCGACAGGGTCCAGATACGCAGTATTTT. Amino acid sequence: CASSRNRQGPDTQYF.

This clone was observed a single time. The genes are TRBV13 and TRBJ2-3; 10 nucleotides line up with TRBD1. The germline V gene encodes CDR1 PRHDT and CDR2 FYEKMQ (reference sequence). Trimming cost V 4 bases and J 5 bases; bases outside gene matches: 6. The CDR3 sequence is 15 residues long. CDR3 in DNA: TGTGCCAGCAGCTCGGGACAGGGGTGGCAAGATACGCAGTATTTT. The encoded protein is CASSSGQGWQDTQYF.

V is TRBV10-3 and J is TRBJ1-1; TRBD1 agrees at 7 bases. Germline values: CDR1 ENHRY, CDR2 SYGVKD. With 11 bases clipped from V and 0 bases from J, the junction kept 6 bases outside the gene matches. The CDR3 loop spans 13 amino acids. CDR3 region: CALRQGMNTEAFF. The CDR3 DNA reads TGTGCCCTCCGACAGGGTATGAACACTGAAGCTTTCTTT.

The genes are TRBV6-5 and TRBJ2-2; possible D gene TRBD2, 5 bases. With 0 bases removed from V and 5 bases from J, the gap between germline ends came to 7 bases. The CDR3 is 14 amino acids. CDR1 and CDR2 (germline): MNHEY, SVGAGI. For the CDR3, the DNA is TGTGCCAGCAGTTACTCGACGGGGACCGGGGAGCTGTTTTTT. It yields the protein CASSYSTGTGELFF.

The chain carries TRBV18 and TRBJ1-1, with D maybe TRBD1 (5 bases). Trimming removed 3 bases from V and 1 base from J, with 6 bases in between. The CDR3 is 13 residues long. Germline CDR1 KGHSH, CDR2 LQKENI. The CDR3 sequence: CASSPDTNTEAFF. In nucleotides, the CDR3 is TGTGCCAGCTCACCGGACACGAACACTGAAGCTTTCTTT.

This chain links TRBV5-4 with TRBJ2-2; 11 bases agree with TRBD1. Looked up from germline, CDR1 is SGHNT and CDR2 is YYREEE (reference sequence). This CDR3 is 17 amino acids long. Germline trimming cut 4 bases from V and 3 bases from J; bases unmatched to any gene: 8. This CDR3 reads CASSRVAGQGDTGELFF. Here the CDR3 DNA reads TGTGCCAGCAGCAGAGTAGCGGGACAGGGGGACACCGGGGAGCTGTTTTTT.

The rearrangement links TRBV28 to TRBJ2-5; 11 bases fit TRBD1. The V segment lost 3 bases and the J segment 5 bases; nucleotides outside the gene matches: 5. The germline gives CDR1 MDHEN, CDR2 SYDVKM. This CDR3 has 15 amino acids. This CDR3 reads CASSFRTGGVETQYF. The CDR3 coding sequence is TGTGCCAGCAGTTTCCGGACAGGGGGCGTGGAGACCCAGTACTTC.

The chain links TRBV5-5 to TRBJ1-5, with 7 bases fitting TRBD1. Germline CDR1 and CDR2: SGHKS and YYEKEE (reference sequence). The CDR3 totals 14 residues. The V gene end was trimmed by 3 bases and the J gene end by 2 bases; junction bases not matched to a gene: 2. In nucleotides, the CDR3 is TGTGCCAGCAGCTCAGGACAGGGCAATCAGCCCCAGCATTTT. Protein sequence: CASSSGQGNQPQHF.

The genes are TRBV5-1 and TRBJ2-5, with D unclear. Per germline, CDR1 SGHRS and CDR2 YFSETQ. CDR3 size: 14 residues. Between the trimmed V and J ends, which lost 0 bases and 10 bases, there was a span of 16 bases. The CDR3 DNA reads TGCGCCAGCAGCTTGGCTTACGCGGCTTTGGGCCAGTACTTC. Its translation: CASSLAYAALGQYF.

The V gene is TRBV6-5, the J gene TRBJ1-1; D possibly corresponds to TRBD1 (5 bases). Looked up from germline, CDR1 is MNHEY and CDR2 is SVGAGI. This CDR3 is built from 13 residues. The V gene lost 0 bases and the J gene lost 4 bases, with 6 bases spanning the gap. The CDR3 here is CASSYSGGTEAFF. CDR3 in DNA: TGTGCCAGCAGTTACTCGGGGGGCACTGAAGCTTTCTTT.

Comment on this clone: The identical CDR3 is also encoded by other nucleotide sequences in the sample. The V call is TRBV7-2, the J call TRBJ2-3; weak D call: TRBD2 (5 bases). Per the germline V gene, CDR1 is SGHTA and CDR2 is FQGNSA. The CDR3 loop spans 14 amino acids. Trimming pared 5 bases from V and 3 bases from J, leaving 12 bases between. Written as DNA, the CDR3 is TGTGCCAGCAGCCTCAACGGCGGGACAGATACGCAGTATTTT. Translated: CASSLNGGTDTQYF. The entire variable domain, with the rest obtained from reference TRBV7-2 and TRBJ2-3, is as follows: GAGVSQSPSNKVTEKGKDVELRCDPISGHTALYWYRQSLGQGLEFLIYFQGNSAPDKSGLPSDRFSAERTGGSVSTLTIQRTQQEDSAVYLCASSLNGGTDTQYFGPGTRLTVL.

The V call is TRBV28, the J call TRBJ2-5; 7 positions agree with TRBD1. The CDR3 totals 13 residues. V lost 5 bases to trimming and J lost 5 bases; unmatched junction nucleotides: 5. Germline loops: CDR1 MDHEN, CDR2 SYDVKM. The CDR3 reads CASSPTGIETQYF. Written as DNA, the CDR3 is TGTGCCAGCAGTCCGACAGGGATTGAGACCCAGTACTTC.

The chain uses TRBV3-1 (or the pseudogene TRBV3-2) and TRBJ2-1; 8 bases line up with TRBD1. This CDR3 spans 17 amino acids. V dropped 1 base and J dropped 2; count of bases not matched to a gene: 7. Looked up from germline, CDR1 is LGHDT and CDR2 is YNNKEL (reference sequence). CDR3 amino acids: CASSQGTGQGPYNEQFF. The CDR3 nucleotides are TGTGCCAGCAGCCAAGGGACCGGACAGGGACCCTACAATGAGCAGTTCTTC.

The DNA of the CDR3 is TGTGCCTGGAGTAAGGGGACAGGGACAGGGCATTTGGCACCCCTCCACTTT. Protein: CAWSKGTGTGHLAPLHF. V usage is TRBV30 and J usage is TRBJ1-6; 9 bases fit TRBD1. Germline loops: CDR1 GTSNPN, CDR2 SVGIG (reference sequence). V lost 2 bases and J lost 11; bases outside the gene matches: 16. This CDR3 has 17 residues. Drawing the rest from reference TRBV30 and TRBJ1-6, the complete variable domain is SQTIHQWPATLVQPVGSPLSLECTVEGTSNPNLYWYRQAAGRGLQLLFYSVGIGQISSEVPQNLSASRPQDRQFILSSKKLLLSDSGFYLCAWSKGTGTGHLAPLHFGNGTRLTVT.

The rearrangement joins TRBV19 to TRBJ2-3; a possible D gene is TRBD1 (7 bases). Trimming took 3 bases from V and 0 from J, leaving 16 bases between them. Germline V gives CDR1 LNHDA, CDR2 SQIVND (reference sequence). This CDR3 has 17 residues. CDR3 sequence: CASSMAGGWTSTDTQYF. As DNA, the CDR3 is TGTGCCAGTAGTATGGCAGGGGGGTGGACCAGCACAGATACGCAGTATTTT.

V usage is TRBV30 and J usage is TRBJ2-1; 7 bases align to TRBD2. This CDR3 has 14 amino acids. The germline V gene encodes CDR1 GTSNPN and CDR2 SVGIG (reference sequence). The V segment lost 4 bases and the J segment 9 bases; nucleotides outside the gene matches: 12. This chain's CDR3 is CAWTLSPLAVEQFF. CDR3 in DNA: TGTGCCTGGACCCTTTCCCCTCTAGCGGTTGAGCAGTTCTTC.

The rearrangement uses TRBV25-1 and TRBJ1-1, with 8 bases matching TRBD1. Germline CDR1 reads MGHDK; CDR2 reads SYGVNS. The trim removed 2 bases at V and 1 base at J, leaving 3 bases unmatched. This CDR3 is built from 15 residues. The DNA for the CDR3 is TGTGCCAGCAGTGAAGATGACAGGGGGAACACTGAAGCTTTCTTT. Its translation: CASSEDDRGNTEAFF.

The chain has TRBV12-3 or TRBV12-4 and TRBJ1-1; unclear D gene. This CDR3 comprises 13 residues. The V gene lost 3 bases and the J gene lost 8 bases, with 13 bases spanning the gap. In DNA, the CDR3 is TGTGCCAGCAGTTTGGGCACCCTGGTAGAAGCTTTCTTT. It specifies CASSLGTLVEAFF.

The chain has TRBV10-3 and TRBJ2-3; the D is unclear. This CDR3 comprises 12 residues. Trimming removed 6 bases from V and 1 base from J, with 5 bases in between. CDR1 is ENHRY, CDR2 SYGVKD, per germline. As DNA, the CDR3 is TGTGCCATCAGCGCGGGCACAGATACGCAGTATTTT. It translates to CAISAGTDTQYF.

The gene calls are TRBV24-1 and TRBJ2-3; D possibly corresponds to TRBD1 (5 bases). In germline, CDR1 is KGHDR, CDR2 SFDVKD. The CDR3 extends over 14 amino acids. With 7 bases removed from V and 0 bases from J, the gap between germline ends came to 10 bases. CDR3 DNA: TGTGCCACCAGGAGAACAGGCAGCACAGATACGCAGTATTTT. This sequence encodes CATRRTGSTDTQYF.